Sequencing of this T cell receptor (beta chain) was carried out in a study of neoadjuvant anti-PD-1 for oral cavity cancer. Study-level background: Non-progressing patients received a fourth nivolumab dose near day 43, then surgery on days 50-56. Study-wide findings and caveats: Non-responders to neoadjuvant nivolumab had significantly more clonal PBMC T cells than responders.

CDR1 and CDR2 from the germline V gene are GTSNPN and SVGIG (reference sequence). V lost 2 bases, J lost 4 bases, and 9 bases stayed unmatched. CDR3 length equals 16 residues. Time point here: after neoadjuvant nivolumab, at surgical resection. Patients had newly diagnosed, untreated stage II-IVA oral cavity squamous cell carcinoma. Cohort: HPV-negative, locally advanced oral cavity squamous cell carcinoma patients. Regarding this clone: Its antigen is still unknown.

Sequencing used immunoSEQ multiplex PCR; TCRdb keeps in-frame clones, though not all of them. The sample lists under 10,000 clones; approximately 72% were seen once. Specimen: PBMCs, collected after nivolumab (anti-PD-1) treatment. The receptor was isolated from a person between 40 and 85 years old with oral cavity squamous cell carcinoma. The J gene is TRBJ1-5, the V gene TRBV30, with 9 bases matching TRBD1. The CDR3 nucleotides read TGTGCCTGGAGTCTGCTACAGGGGGCGAGGAATCAGCCCCAGCATTTT. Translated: CAWSLLQGARNQPQHF.